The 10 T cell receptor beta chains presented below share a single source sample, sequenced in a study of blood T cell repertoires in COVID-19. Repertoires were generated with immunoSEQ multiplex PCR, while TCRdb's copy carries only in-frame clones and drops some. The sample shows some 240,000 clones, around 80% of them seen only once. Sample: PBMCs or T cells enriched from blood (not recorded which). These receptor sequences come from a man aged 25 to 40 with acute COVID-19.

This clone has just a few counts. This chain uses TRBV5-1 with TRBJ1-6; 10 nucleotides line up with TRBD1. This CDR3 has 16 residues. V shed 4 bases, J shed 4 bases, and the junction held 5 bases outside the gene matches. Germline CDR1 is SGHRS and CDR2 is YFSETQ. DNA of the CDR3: TGCGCCAGCAGCCAGACAGGGGGCGGTTATAATTCACCCCTCCACTTT. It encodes CASSQTGGGYNSPLHF.

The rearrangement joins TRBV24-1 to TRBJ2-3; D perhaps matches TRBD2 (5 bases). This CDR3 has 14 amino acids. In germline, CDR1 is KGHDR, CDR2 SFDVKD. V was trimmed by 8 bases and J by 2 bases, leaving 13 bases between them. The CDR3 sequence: CATNGRPNTDTQYF. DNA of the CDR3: TGTGCCACCAATGGGAGACCCAACACAGATACGCAGTATTTT.

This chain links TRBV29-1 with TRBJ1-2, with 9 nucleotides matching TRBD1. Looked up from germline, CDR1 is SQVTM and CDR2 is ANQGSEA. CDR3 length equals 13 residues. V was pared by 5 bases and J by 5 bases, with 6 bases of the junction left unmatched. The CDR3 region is CSVRTGGGYGYTF. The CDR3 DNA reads TGCAGCGTTCGTACAGGGGGCGGGTATGGCTACACCTTC.

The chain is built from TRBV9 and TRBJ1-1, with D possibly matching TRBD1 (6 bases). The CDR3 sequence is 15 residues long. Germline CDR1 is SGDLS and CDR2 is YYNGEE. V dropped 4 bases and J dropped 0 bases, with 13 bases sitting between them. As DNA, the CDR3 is TGTGCCAGCAGCCCCCTGGACAGTTTGAACACTGAAGCTTTCTTT. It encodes CASSPLDSLNTEAFF.

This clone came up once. In DNA form, the CDR3 reads TGTGCCAGCAGCGGGCTGGGGGGACGGGCCGAAAAACTGTTTTTT. It encodes CASSGLGGRAEKLFF. The genes are TRBV6-6 and TRBJ1-4, with a possible D match to TRBD1 (5 bases). The CDR3 contains 15 residues. Germline CDR1 MNHNY, CDR2 SVGAGI (reference sequence). Trimming stripped 6 bases from V and 8 bases from J, with 19 bases between.

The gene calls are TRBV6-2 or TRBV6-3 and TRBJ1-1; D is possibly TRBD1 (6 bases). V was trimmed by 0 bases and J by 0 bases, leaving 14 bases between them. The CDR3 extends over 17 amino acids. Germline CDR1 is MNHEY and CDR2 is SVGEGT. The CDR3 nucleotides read TGTGCCAGCAGTTACTCGATCCGGGGGGGCCTGAACACTGAAGCTTTCTTT. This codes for CASSYSIRGGLNTEAFF.

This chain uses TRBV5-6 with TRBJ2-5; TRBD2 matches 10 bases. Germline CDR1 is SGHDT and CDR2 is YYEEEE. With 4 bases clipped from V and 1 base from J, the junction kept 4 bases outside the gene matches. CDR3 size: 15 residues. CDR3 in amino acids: CASSAGLASQETQYF. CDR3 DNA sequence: TGTGCCAGCAGCGCGGGACTAGCGAGCCAAGAGACCCAGTACTTC.

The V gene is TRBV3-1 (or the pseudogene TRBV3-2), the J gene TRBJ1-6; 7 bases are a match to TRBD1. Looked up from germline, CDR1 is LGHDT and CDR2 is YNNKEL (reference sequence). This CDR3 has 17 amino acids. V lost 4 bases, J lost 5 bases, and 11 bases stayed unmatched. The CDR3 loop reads CASSRRRQGRHNSPLHF. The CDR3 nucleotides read TGTGCCAGCAGCCGACGGAGACAGGGACGGCATAATTCACCCCTCCACTTT.

Here the CDR3 DNA reads TGTGCCACCAGCCAACCACAGGGGGCTGGAGAGACCCAGTACTTC. Amino acid sequence: CATSQPQGAGETQYF. The J gene is TRBJ2-5, the V gene TRBV24-1; 9 bases fit TRBD1. This CDR3 region has 15 residues. From germline, CDR1 is KGHDR and CDR2 SFDVKD. Trimming removed 7 bases from V and 4 bases from J; junction bases left unmatched: 9.

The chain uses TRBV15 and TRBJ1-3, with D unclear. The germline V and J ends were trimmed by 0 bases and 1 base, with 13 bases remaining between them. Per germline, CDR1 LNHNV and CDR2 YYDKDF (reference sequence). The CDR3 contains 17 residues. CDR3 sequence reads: CATSRDSEGGSGNTIYF. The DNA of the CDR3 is TGTGCCACCAGCAGAGATTCGGAGGGAGGGTCTGGAAACACCATATATTTT.